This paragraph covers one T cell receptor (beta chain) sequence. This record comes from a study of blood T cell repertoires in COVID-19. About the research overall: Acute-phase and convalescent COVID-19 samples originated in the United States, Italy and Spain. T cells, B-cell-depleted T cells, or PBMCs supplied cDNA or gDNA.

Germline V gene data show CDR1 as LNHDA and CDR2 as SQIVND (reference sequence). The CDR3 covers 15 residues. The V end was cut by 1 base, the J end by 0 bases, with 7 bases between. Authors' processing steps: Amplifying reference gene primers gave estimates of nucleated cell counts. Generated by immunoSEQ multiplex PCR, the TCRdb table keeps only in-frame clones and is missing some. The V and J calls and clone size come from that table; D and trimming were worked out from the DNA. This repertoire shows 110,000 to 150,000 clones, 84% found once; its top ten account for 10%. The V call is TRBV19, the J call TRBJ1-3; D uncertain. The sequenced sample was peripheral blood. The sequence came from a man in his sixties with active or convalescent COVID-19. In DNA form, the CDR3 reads TGTGCCAGTAGTATAGGGGCCGACTCTGGAAACACCATATATTTT. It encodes CASSIGADSGNTIYF. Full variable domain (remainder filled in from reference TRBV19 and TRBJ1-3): DGGITQSPKYLFRKEGQNVTLSCEQNLNHDAMYWYRQDPGQGLRLIYYSQIVNDFQKGDIAEGYSVSREKKESFPLTVTSAQKNPTAFYLCASSIGADSGNTIYFGEGSWLTVV.